The 26 T cell receptor beta chains given below trace back to one sample, sequenced in a study of OX40 agonist ivuxolimab in advanced cancers. Here immunoSEQ multiplex PCR was the method, and the copy in TCRdb shows in-frame clones only, minus some. The top ten hold roughly 2.3% of the sample, which has 80,000 or so clones, roughly 85% seen once. Source: CD4+ or CD8+ T cells sorted from blood, taken in a trial of the OX40 agonist ivuxolimab. The receptors shown here come from an adult with an advanced solid tumor such as melanoma, head and neck, liver or kidney cancer.

This clone has just one count. This chain connects TRBV6-5 to TRBJ1-1, with TRBD1 matching 7 bases. The V gene end was trimmed by 6 bases and the J gene end by 1 base; junction bases not matched to a gene: 2. Germline-derived CDR1 and CDR2 are MNHEY and SVGAGI. CDR3 length: 13 amino acids. The CDR3 region has the DNA TGTGCCAGCAGACGACAGGGGAACACTGAAGCTTTCTTT. Encoded protein: CASRRQGNTEAFF.

J is TRBJ2-2 and V is TRBV7-3; possibly TRBD1 or TRBD2 for D (5 bases each). CDR3 size: 16 residues. Germline V CDR1 and CDR2: SGHTA, FQGTGA. The V and J ends lost 1 base and 1 base respectively, with 10 bases between them. This CDR3 is CASSLMGVGNTGELFF. The CDR3 DNA is TGTGCCAGCAGCTTAATGGGGGTTGGGAACACCGGGGAGCTGTTTTTT.

J is TRBJ1-5 and V is TRBV28; D is unresolved. Germline loops: CDR1 MDHEN, CDR2 SYDVKM. The V gene lost 2 bases and the J gene lost 5 bases, with 13 bases spanning the gap. The length of the CDR3 is 15 residues. The CDR3 DNA follows: TGTGCCAGCAGTTTACCTCAGCGACTCCATCAGCCCCAGCATTTT. Its protein product is CASSLPQRLHQPQHF. The entire variable domain, with the rest obtained from reference TRBV28 and TRBJ1-5, is as follows: DVKVTQSSRYLVKRTGEKVFLECVQDMDHENMFWYRQDPGLGLRLIYFSYDVKMKEKGDIPEGYSVSREKKERFSLILESASTNQTSMYLCASSLPQRLHQPQHFGDGTRLSIL.

This clone appeared a few times. The rearrangement links TRBV27 to TRBJ2-1; 7 bases fit TRBD2. The germline gives CDR1 MNHEY, CDR2 SMNVEV (reference sequence). The trim removed 0 bases at V and 3 bases at J, leaving 2 bases unmatched. This CDR3 contains 15 residues. In DNA, the CDR3 is TGTGCCAGCAGTTTATCGGCTAGCGGCTACAATGAGCAGTTCTTC. Protein sequence: CASSLSASGYNEQFF.

The sample holds one count of this clone. This rearrangement joins TRBV30 to TRBJ1-5, with TRBD1 matching 10 bases. V was pared by 2 bases and J by 3 bases, with 13 bases of the junction left unmatched. In germline, CDR1 is GTSNPN, CDR2 SVGIG (reference sequence). CDR3 length: 18 residues. CDR3 DNA: TGTGCCTGGAGTCTGGGACAGGGGACGAGGTGGAACAATCAGCCCCAGCATTTT. Amino acid sequence: CAWSLGQGTRWNNQPQHF.

The chain employs TRBV9 and TRBJ2-5, with TRBD1 matching 10 bases. The germline V gene has CDR1 SGDLS and CDR2 YYNGEE. This CDR3 is built from 15 residues. Trimming at V came to 4 bases and at J to 3 bases, leaving 6 bases not matched to a gene. The DNA of the CDR3 is TGTGCCAGCAGCTTCGGACAGGGGGGGAAAGAGACCCAGTACTTC. This translates into CASSFGQGGKETQYF.

This chain connects TRBV28 to TRBJ2-1; TRBD1 matches 10 bases. V dropped 6 bases and J dropped 7; count of bases not matched to a gene: 6. CDR1 is MDHEN, CDR2 SYDVKM, per germline. The CDR3 is 14 amino acids. The CDR3 DNA sequence: TGTGCCAGCAGCCGACAGGGGGCCAAGAATGAGCAGTTCTTC. It encodes CASSRQGAKNEQFF.

This chain joins TRBV14 and TRBJ2-7; unclear D gene. Per germline, CDR1 SGHDN and CDR2 FVKESK. The CDR3 covers 13 residues. Trimming removed 4 bases from V and 0 bases from J, with 7 bases in between. CDR3 DNA: TGTGCCAGCAGCCCCGCGAACTCCTACGAGCAGTACTTC. Encoded protein: CASSPANSYEQYF. Full variable domain (rest looked up from reference TRBV14 and TRBJ2-7): EAGVTQFPSHSVIEKGQTVTLRCDPISGHDNLYWYRRVMGKEIKFLLHFVKESKQDESGMPNNRFLAERTGGTYSTLKVQPAELEDSGVYFCASSPANSYEQYFGPGTRLTVT.

The chain carries TRBV5-4 and TRBJ1-2; no clear D gene. CDR1 SGHNT and CDR2 YYREEE come from the germline V gene (reference sequence). The ends were cut back, 3 bases at V and 8 bases at J, with 8 bases in the middle. The CDR3 totals 11 residues. This CDR3 is CASSSDRGYTF. In nucleotides, the CDR3 is TGTGCCAGCAGCTCTGATAGGGGCTACACCTTC.

The chain couples TRBV5-1 to TRBJ1-1, with 7 positions matching TRBD1. Trimming cost V 4 bases and J 0 bases; bases outside gene matches: 6. Germline-derived CDR1 and CDR2 are SGHRS and YFSETQ. The CDR3 is 15 amino acids. CDR3 DNA sequence: TGCGCCAGCAGCGTACCGGGACAGATGAACACTGAAGCTTTCTTT. Protein product: CASSVPGQMNTEAFF.

V usage is TRBV7-7 and J usage is TRBJ2-2; D not resolved. The CDR3 extends over 13 amino acids. Trimming shortened V by 3 bases and J by 6 bases, and 8 bases separated the two germline ends. Germline V gene lookup returns CDR1 SSHAT and CDR2 FNYEAQ (reference sequence). DNA of the CDR3: TGTGCCAGCAGCTTCGGGCTCCCCGGGGAGCTGTTTTTT. Protein sequence: CASSFGLPGELFF. Complete variable domain (other parts from reference TRBV7-7 and TRBJ2-2): GAGVSQSPRYKVTKRGQDVTLRCDPISSHATLYWYQQALGQGPEFLTYFNYEAQPDKSGLPSDRFSAERPEGSISTLTIQRTEQRDSAMYRCASSFGLPGELFFGEGSRLTVL.

This clone was detected only a few times. The chain joins TRBV19 to TRBJ1-5; no definite D call. The germline CDR1 and CDR2 sequences are LNHDA and SQIVND (reference sequence). Trimming removed 2 bases at V and 2 bases at J, with 7 bases between. This CDR3 is 14 amino acids long. As DNA, the CDR3 is TGTGCCAGTAGTATAATCACGGGCAATCAGCCCCAGCATTTT. Translated, it gives CASSIITGNQPQHF.

The chain links TRBV9 to TRBJ1-3; D remains ambiguous. This CDR3 contains 14 residues. The germline CDR1 and CDR2 sequences are SGDLS and YYNGEE. Trimming cost V 4 bases and J 3 bases, with 11 bases left between them. The CDR3 DNA reads TGTGCCAGCAGCCCAGGTCCAGATGGAAACACCATATATTTT. Translation gives CASSPGPDGNTIYF. The variable domain in full, completed from reference TRBV9 and TRBJ1-3, reads DSGVTQTPKHLITATGQRVTLRCSPRSGDLSVYWYQQSLDQGLQFLIQYYNGEERAKGNILERFSAQQFPDLHSELNLSSLELGDSALYFCASSPGPDGNTIYFGEGSWLTVV.

This clone was picked up a small number of times. V gene TRBV4-3 combines with J gene TRBJ1-1; no definite D call. The V end was cut by 0 bases, the J end by 0 bases, with 11 bases between. The CDR3 is made up of 16 amino acids. Germline V gene data show CDR1 as LGHNA and CDR2 as YSLEER. In nucleotides, the CDR3 is TGCGCCAGCAGCCAAGATACAGACCCCGTGAACACTGAAGCTTTCTTT. Amino acid sequence: CASSQDTDPVNTEAFF.

J is TRBJ2-3 and V is TRBV10-3; 9 bases are a match to TRBD1. The length of the CDR3 is 17 residues. V gave up 7 bases and J gave up 8 bases; unmatched junction bases: 19. The germline V gene encodes CDR1 ENHRY and CDR2 SYGVKD. The CDR3 spells CAINNNRDRDFLGTQYF. In DNA, the CDR3 is TGTGCCATCAACAACAACCGGGACAGGGACTTCCTTGGTACGCAGTATTTT.

The chain employs TRBV5-1 and TRBJ1-1; maybe TRBD1 (6 bases). In germline, CDR1 is SGHRS, CDR2 YFSETQ. The CDR3 runs to 14 residues. The ends were cut back, 5 bases at V and 2 bases at J, with 13 bases in the middle. CDR3 nucleotides: TGCGCCAGCAGAACTCAGGGGAAAAACACTGAAGCTTTCTTT. It encodes CASRTQGKNTEAFF.

The chain carries TRBV5-4 and TRBJ2-3; either TRBD1 or TRBD2 may supply D (5 bases each). The V and J ends lost 4 bases and 0 bases respectively, with 12 bases between them. The CDR3 sequence is 15 residues long. CDR1 is SGHNT, CDR2 YYREEE, per germline (reference sequence). In DNA form, the CDR3 reads TGTGCCAGCAGCCCTCCGGGACCGAGCACAGATACGCAGTATTTT. Translated: CASSPPGPSTDTQYF.

The chain couples TRBV7-6 to TRBJ2-5, with D maybe TRBD1 (7 bases). The germline V gene has CDR1 SGHVS and CDR2 FNYEAQ. V shed 1 base and J shed 0 bases, with 12 bases lying between them. The CDR3 is 16 residues long. The CDR3 reads CASSLGAGGYQETQYF. The CDR3 DNA follows: TGTGCCAGCAGCTTAGGAGCAGGGGGGTACCAAGAGACCCAGTACTTC. Drawing the rest from reference TRBV7-6 and TRBJ2-5, the complete variable domain is GAGVSQSPRYKVTKRGQDVALRCDPISGHVSLYWYRQALGQGPEFLTYFNYEAQQDKSGLPNDRFSAERPEGSISTLTIQRTEQRDSAMYRCASSLGAGGYQETQYFGPGTRLLVL.

This chain joins TRBV7-3 and TRBJ2-3; D tentatively reads TRBD1 or TRBD2 (5 bases each). The germline V and J ends were trimmed by 1 base and 6 bases, with 14 bases remaining between them. CDR1 and CDR2 from the germline V gene are SGHTA and FQGTGA. The CDR3 spans 15 residues. The CDR3 here is CASSLMGVSGDTQYF. Here the CDR3 DNA reads TGTGCCAGCAGCTTAATGGGGGTCTCCGGCGATACGCAGTATTTT.

This clone was counted once. The genes are TRBV2 and TRBJ2-1; D perhaps matches TRBD1 (5 bases). V dropped 7 bases and J dropped 6 bases, with 16 bases sitting between them. CDR1 is SNHLY and CDR2 is FYNNEI in the germline V gene. This CDR3 is 14 amino acids long. CDR3 sequence reads: CASTLGDTLNEQFF. The CDR3 region has the DNA TGTGCCAGCACCCTAGGGGATACGCTCAATGAGCAGTTCTTC. Drawing the rest from reference TRBV2 and TRBJ2-1, the complete variable domain is EPEVTQTPSHQVTQMGQEVILRCVPISNHLYFYWYRQILGQKVEFLVSFYNNEISEKSEIFDDQFSVERPDGSNFTLKIRSTKLEDSAMYFCASTLGDTLNEQFFGPGTRLTVL.

V usage is TRBV6-5 and J usage is TRBJ2-3, with D maybe TRBD2 (6 bases). CDR1 and CDR2 from the germline V gene are MNHEY and SVGAGI. The CDR3 totals 16 residues. V was trimmed by 1 base and J by 6 bases, leaving 17 bases between them. The CDR3 loop is CASSYLRGQGRDTQYF. The CDR3 DNA sequence: TGTGCCAGCAGTTACTTGCGGGGTCAAGGTCGGGATACGCAGTATTTT.

This clone was counted only a few times. The chain uses TRBV6-5 and TRBJ2-1; D gene ambiguous. This CDR3 spans 13 amino acids. Per germline, CDR1 MNHEY and CDR2 SVGAGI. V gave up 7 bases and J gave up 9 bases, with 16 bases separating them. The CDR3 loop reads CASTSFSTSEQFF. The CDR3 nucleotides read TGTGCCAGCACCTCCTTTAGCACGAGTGAGCAGTTCTTC.

V gene TRBV5-1 combines with J gene TRBJ1-2; the D gene is possibly TRBD1 (5 bases). Trimming cost V 0 bases and J 1 base, with 13 bases left between them. Germline-derived CDR1 and CDR2 are SGHRS and YFSETQ. The CDR3 has 16 amino acids. The CDR3 DNA reads as TGCGCCAGCAGCTTGGCCGTTGACAGCCGTAACTATGGCTACACCTTC. Translation gives CASSLAVDSRNYGYTF.

V usage is TRBV4-1 and J usage is TRBJ1-3, with D perhaps matching TRBD1 (5 bases). CDR1 is MGHRA and CDR2 is YSYEKL in the germline V gene. V lost 2 bases, J lost 6 bases, and 11 bases lay in between. CDR3 length: 14 amino acids. The CDR3 sequence is CASSQRGGTNTIYF. CDR3 in DNA: TGCGCCAGCAGCCAAAGAGGAGGGACAAACACCATATATTTT.

The rearrangement links TRBV9 to TRBJ1-2; D is ambiguous. Germline V gives CDR1 SGDLS, CDR2 YYNGEE. The V gene lost 0 bases and the J gene lost 8 bases, with 14 bases spanning the gap. The CDR3 consists of 14 residues. The CDR3 DNA reads TGTGCCAGCAGCGTAGAAGGGCAATCGAGGGGCTACACCTTC. It yields the protein CASSVEGQSRGYTF.

The chain joins TRBV11-1 to TRBJ2-5; D gene ambiguous. V lost 4 bases to trimming and J lost 6 bases, with 9 bases between them. The CDR3 is 12 amino acids. CDR1 and CDR2 from the germline V gene are SGHAT and FQDESV (reference sequence). Here the CDR3 reads CASSYVGQTQYF. DNA for the CDR3: TGTGCCAGCAGCTATGTAGGGCAGACCCAGTACTTC. The full variable domain, in which reference TRBV11-1 and TRBJ2-5 provide the parts outside the CDR3, is EAEVAQSPRYKITEKSQAVAFWCDPISGHATLYWYRQILGQGPELLVQFQDESVVDDSQLPKDRFSAERLKGVDSTLKIQPAELGDSAMYLCASSYVGQTQYFGPGTRLLVL.